A selection of T cell receptor beta chains follows, all from one sample in a study of molecular identifiers for immune sequencing clone quantification. Each CDR3 protein is one row after TCRdb ran MiXCR on the PCR reads. The sample consists of under 650,000 distinct CDR3 sequences, 15% to 20% of them appearing once. The source material was naive CD8+ T cells from blood, with Jurkat cell RNA spiked in. The receptors stem from a human donor in good health. Some libraries in this study had Jurkat cell RNA spiked in. Both conserved end residues are part of each CDR3. D genes are given only for firm matches. Some rows have no size entry. The others give once, few or many, or a class for an expanded clone.

d_gene: .; v_gene: TRBV5-1; j_gene: TRBJ2-7; abundance: many; CDR3aa: CASSLSLTPYEQYF; CDR3nt: TGCGCCAGCAGCTTGAGTCTCACCCCCTACGAGCAGTACTTC
d_gene: .; v_gene: TRBV6-2/TRBV6-3; j_gene: TRBJ1-1; abundance: .; CDR3aa: CASSYGGDTVAFF; CDR3nt: TGTGCCAGCAGTTACGGAGGGGACACTGTAGCTTTCTTT
d_gene: TRBD2; v_gene: TRBV28; j_gene: TRBJ2-7; abundance: many; CDR3aa: CASRASGYEQYF; CDR3nt: TGTGCCAGCAGGGCTAGCGGCTACGAGCAGTACTTC
d_gene: .; v_gene: TRBV5-6; j_gene: TRBJ1-1; abundance: many; CDR3aa: CASSLQGATTTEAFF; CDR3nt: TGTGCCAGCAGCTTGCAGGGAGCGACCACCACTGAAGCTTTCTTT
d_gene: .; v_gene: TRBV20-1; j_gene: TRBJ2-5; abundance: many; CDR3aa: CSATPGGVDQETQYF; CDR3nt: TGCAGTGCTACCCCCGGGGGCGTCGACCAAGAGACCCAGTACTTC
d_gene: .; v_gene: TRBV28; j_gene: TRBJ2-3; abundance: many; CDR3aa: CASSPPLRTGVADTQYF; CDR3nt: TGTGCCAGCAGTCCCCCCTTGAGAACGGGAGTGGCTGATACGCAGTATTTT
d_gene: .; v_gene: TRBV21-1; j_gene: TRBJ2-1; abundance: many; CDR3aa: CASSKEVGHLNYNEQFF; CDR3nt: TGTGCCAGCAGCAAAGAAGTGGGACACTTGAACTACAATGAGCAGTTCTTC
d_gene: TRBD1; v_gene: TRBV28; j_gene: TRBJ1-2; abundance: many; CDR3aa: CASRIQGLNYGYTF; CDR3nt: TGTGCCAGCAGGATACAGGGGTTGAACTATGGCTACACCTTC
d_gene: .; v_gene: TRBV28; j_gene: TRBJ1-5; abundance: many; CDR3aa: CASSLGRTFNSNQPQHF; CDR3nt: TGTGCCAGCAGTTTAGGCAGGACCTTTAATAGCAATCAGCCCCAGCATTTT
d_gene: TRBD1; v_gene: TRBV11-1; j_gene: TRBJ2-7; abundance: many; CDR3aa: CASSSRWGQSYEQYF; CDR3nt: TGTGCCAGCAGCTCCCGATGGGGACAGTCCTACGAGCAGTACTTC
d_gene: .; v_gene: TRBV24-1; j_gene: TRBJ1-2; abundance: few; CDR3aa: CATSEPGAPLEGYTF; CDR3nt: TGTGCCACCAGTGAGCCAGGGGCCCCCCTGGAAGGCTACACCTTC
d_gene: TRBD2; v_gene: TRBV4-3; j_gene: TRBJ2-1; abundance: .; CDR3aa: CASSQDWRGDTLGNEQFF; CDR3nt: TGCGCCAGCAGCCAAGATTGGCGGGGGGACACCCTTGGGAATGAGCAGTTCTTC
d_gene: .; v_gene: TRBV5-1; j_gene: TRBJ2-3; abundance: many; CDR3aa: CASSLEQGPGTDTQYF; CDR3nt: TGCGCCAGCAGCTTGGAGCAGGGGCCGGGCACAGATACGCAGTATTTT
d_gene: TRBD1; v_gene: TRBV28; j_gene: TRBJ2-7; abundance: .; CDR3aa: CASSSRGTGLLREQYF; CDR3nt: TGTGCCAGCAGTTCCCGCGGGACAGGACTTCTTCGGGAGCAGTACTTC
d_gene: .; v_gene: TRBV24-1; j_gene: TRBJ2-2; abundance: few; CDR3aa: CATGDHTLTGPGGTGELFF; CDR3nt: TGTGCCACCGGTGATCATACACTTACGGGACCCGGGGGCACCGGGGAGCTGTTTTTT
d_gene: TRBD1; v_gene: TRBV5-5; j_gene: TRBJ2-7; abundance: few; CDR3aa: CASSLVDRVVYEQYF; CDR3nt: TGTGCCAGCAGCTTGGTTGACAGGGTCGTCTACGAGCAGTACTTC
d_gene: .; v_gene: TRBV29-1; j_gene: TRBJ1-2; abundance: many; CDR3aa: CSVDARDTNYGYTF; CDR3nt: TGCAGCGTTGATGCAAGGGACACGAACTATGGCTACACCTTC
d_gene: .; v_gene: TRBV19; j_gene: TRBJ2-5; abundance: .; CDR3aa: CASSTLTGSTWGEAQYF; CDR3nt: TGTGCCAGTAGCACCCTGACAGGGTCTACCTGGGGGGAGGCCCAGTACTTC
d_gene: .; v_gene: TRBV7-6; j_gene: TRBJ1-4; abundance: .; CDR3aa: CASSPAANEEANEKLFF; CDR3nt: TGTGCCAGCAGCCCGGCGGCGAACGAGGAGGCTAATGAAAAACTGTTTTTT
d_gene: .; v_gene: TRBV7-9; j_gene: TRBJ2-7; abundance: few; CDR3aa: CASSNGTVSSYEQYF; CDR3nt: TGTGCCAGCAGCAACGGGACGGTCAGCTCCTACGAGCAGTACTTC
d_gene: .; v_gene: TRBV2; j_gene: TRBJ2-5; abundance: many; CDR3aa: CASSEEGGGQETQYF; CDR3nt: TGTGCCAGCAGTGAAGAAGGTGGGGGTCAAGAGACCCAGTACTTC
d_gene: TRBD1; v_gene: TRBV14; j_gene: TRBJ1-2; abundance: many; CDR3aa: CASSPMADRSGYTF; CDR3nt: TGTGCCAGCAGCCCCATGGCGGACAGGAGCGGCTACACCTTC
d_gene: .; v_gene: TRBV6-1; j_gene: TRBJ2-7; abundance: many; CDR3aa: CASSVYSYEQYF; CDR3nt: TGTGCCAGCAGTGTGTACAGCTACGAGCAGTACTTC
d_gene: .; v_gene: TRBV3-2; j_gene: TRBJ2-7; abundance: .; CDR3aa: CASSPWTSGGPPYEQYF; CDR3nt: TGTGCCAGCAGCCCCTGGACTAGCGGGGGGCCTCCCTACGAGCAGTACTTC
d_gene: TRBD2; v_gene: TRBV15; j_gene: TRBJ2-1; abundance: .; CDR3aa: CATSRDGSGSFNEQFF; CDR3nt: TGTGCCACCAGCAGAGATGGTAGCGGGAGTTTCAATGAGCAGTTCTTC
d_gene: .; v_gene: TRBV27; j_gene: TRBJ2-7; abundance: few; CDR3aa: CASSFGATGYEQYF; CDR3nt: TGTGCCAGCAGTTTTGGGGCTACGGGGTACGAGCAGTACTTC
d_gene: .; v_gene: TRBV12-3/TRBV12-4; j_gene: TRBJ1-5; abundance: .; CDR3aa: CASSSPKTANAPQHF; CDR3nt: TGTGCCAGCAGTTCCCCTAAAACTGCTAATGCGCCCCAGCATTTT
d_gene: .; v_gene: TRBV3-2; j_gene: TRBJ1-2; abundance: .; CDR3aa: CASSQGLRDRLMGYTF; CDR3nt: TGTGCCAGCAGCCAAGGCCTCCGGGACAGACTTATGGGCTACACCTTC
d_gene: .; v_gene: TRBV20-1; j_gene: TRBJ1-2; abundance: many; CDR3aa: CSARTEANYGYTF; CDR3nt: TGCAGTGCAAGGACAGAAGCTAACTATGGCTACACCTTC
d_gene: .; v_gene: TRBV6-6; j_gene: TRBJ2-7; abundance: .; CDR3aa: CASSYSGPSPYEQYF; CDR3nt: TGTGCCAGCAGTTACTCCGGTCCCTCCCCCTACGAGCAGTACTTC
d_gene: .; v_gene: TRBV5-1; j_gene: TRBJ1-5; abundance: many; CDR3aa: CASTRQSSNQPQHF; CDR3nt: TGCGCCAGCACTCGACAGTCGAGCAATCAGCCCCAGCATTTT
d_gene: TRBD1; v_gene: TRBV7-6; j_gene: TRBJ2-1; abundance: few; CDR3aa: CASSINPYRGSDNEQFF; CDR3nt: TGTGCCAGCAGCATCAACCCTTACAGGGGTTCGGACAATGAGCAGTTCTTC
d_gene: .; v_gene: TRBV30; j_gene: TRBJ2-7; abundance: .; CDR3aa: CACHGGYEQYF; CDR3nt: TGTGCCTGCCATGGTGGATACGAGCAGTACTTC
d_gene: TRBD1; v_gene: TRBV4-3; j_gene: TRBJ2-1; abundance: .; CDR3aa: CASSQDRGVSGSLSYSEQFF; CDR3nt: TGCGCCAGCAGCCAGGACAGGGGGGTGAGCGGGAGCCTCTCCTACAGTGAGCAGTTCTTC
d_gene: TRBD1; v_gene: TRBV27; j_gene: TRBJ2-1; abundance: many; CDR3aa: CASSLYTGGWDEQFF; CDR3nt: TGTGCCAGCAGTTTATATACAGGGGGCTGGGATGAGCAGTTCTTC
d_gene: TRBD1; v_gene: TRBV27; j_gene: TRBJ2-2; abundance: .; CDR3aa: CASSFGQGSGELFF; CDR3nt: TGTGCCAGCAGTTTTGGACAGGGGTCCGGGGAGCTGTTTTTT
d_gene: TRBD1; v_gene: TRBV24-1; j_gene: TRBJ2-3; abundance: .; CDR3aa: CATSDFPGQGNTDTQYF; CDR3nt: TGTGCCACCAGTGATTTTCCAGGACAGGGAAACACAGATACGCAGTATTTT
d_gene: TRBD1; v_gene: TRBV7-9; j_gene: TRBJ2-3; abundance: .; CDR3aa: CASGILQGAEGDTQYF; CDR3nt: TGTGCCAGCGGCATCTTACAGGGGGCGGAAGGAGATACGCAGTATTTT
d_gene: TRBD1; v_gene: TRBV6-2/TRBV6-3; j_gene: TRBJ2-7; abundance: .; CDR3aa: CASSYSPGTGGFDEQYF; CDR3nt: TGTGCCAGCAGTTACTCCCCTGGGACAGGGGGTTTCGACGAGCAGTACTTC
d_gene: .; v_gene: TRBV5-1; j_gene: TRBJ2-5; abundance: many; CDR3aa: CASSLEAGAQETQYF; CDR3nt: TGCGCCAGCAGCTTGGAGGCCGGGGCCCAAGAGACCCAGTACTTC
d_gene: .; v_gene: TRBV9; j_gene: TRBJ1-1; abundance: .; CDR3aa: CASNPRGMNTEAFF; CDR3nt: TGTGCCAGCAACCCCCGGGGCATGAACACTGAAGCTTTCTTT
d_gene: .; v_gene: TRBV7-9; j_gene: TRBJ2-7; abundance: .; CDR3aa: CASSSARGPYEQHF; CDR3nt: TGTGCCAGCTCCTCAGCCAGGGGTCCCTACGAGCAGCACTTC
d_gene: .; v_gene: TRBV7-6; j_gene: TRBJ2-7; abundance: many; CDR3aa: CASSLSEVKEQYF; CDR3nt: TGTGCCAGCAGCTTATCAGAGGTCAAAGAGCAGTACTTC
d_gene: TRBD1; v_gene: TRBV7-7; j_gene: TRBJ1-5; abundance: few; CDR3aa: CASSPTQYRGRNNSNQPQHF; CDR3nt: TGTGCCAGCAGCCCGACCCAATACAGGGGACGGAATAATAGCAATCAGCCCCAGCATTTT
d_gene: TRBD1; v_gene: TRBV24-1; j_gene: TRBJ1-1; abundance: many; CDR3aa: CATGTTGDTEAFF; CDR3nt: TGTGCCACCGGGACGACAGGGGACACTGAAGCTTTCTTT
d_gene: TRBD2; v_gene: TRBV29-1; j_gene: TRBJ2-7; abundance: many; CDR3aa: CSARGGTNMSSYEQYF; CDR3nt: TGCAGCGCCCGCGGGGGTACGAACATGAGCTCCTACGAGCAGTACTTC